This T cell receptor beta chain was retrieved from a study of cytomegalovirus exposure and HLA in healthy donors. The wider study: Previous work identified 117 million unique TCR beta sequences from around 180 million T cells. Study observations and caveats: About 87% or about 30% of the time was how often most TCR beta V segments were productive, according to an earlier analysis.

Regarding this clone: Its specificity is not known.

13 Jbeta primers and 60 Vbeta primers were used for the PCR. Study processing details: In a later analysis, around 10 million of approximately 86 million unique beta chains occurred in at least two donors. Here immunoSEQ multiplex PCR was the method, and the copy in TCRdb shows in-frame clones only, minus some. V and J calls and clone size are copied from that table; D and trimming were computed from the DNA. The repertoire holds about 190,000 clones, approximately 78% seen once, with 13% to 15% in the top ten. V lost 2 bases to trimming and J lost 3 bases, with 14 bases between them. The germline V gene has CDR1 MNHNS and CDR2 SASEGT. CDR3 size: 15 residues. Healthy individuals who donated bone marrow served as the donors.

This chain uses TRBV6-1 with TRBJ2-7, with TRBD1 as a possible D gene (6 bases). This TCR came from a woman younger than 45 in good health and CMV-seropositive. The sample consisted of PBMCs. The CDR3 loop is CASSESQGHFYEQYF. Written as DNA, the CDR3 is TGTGCCAGCAGTGAAAGTCAGGGACACTTCTACGAGCAGTACTTC.